Presented here are 10 T cell receptor beta chains from one specimen sequenced in a study of response to subunit inactivated influenza vaccine. MiXCR was run by TCRdb on the RT-PCR reads, yielding one entry per CDR3 protein. The profile shows approximately 530,000 distinct CDR3 sequences, under 9% of them singletons. The source material was PBMCs from blood, sampled less than 30 months after vaccination. The receptors originated from a man in his fifties or sixties who received an inactivated influenza vaccine.

This clonotype was counted a few times. The CDR3 here is CASLSSGANVLTF. CDR3 nucleotide sequence: TGTGCCAGTCTCTCGTCTGGGGCCAACGTCCTGACTTTC. The chain employs TRBV19 and TRBJ2-6; the D is unclear. Trimming removed 8 bases from V and 1 base from J, with 6 bases in between. Germline CDR1 is LNHDA and CDR2 is SQIVND (reference sequence). The CDR3 has 13 amino acids.

The table lists this clonotype with a few counts. This chain uses TRBV21-1 with TRBJ1-1; TRBD1 is the table's D call and was not checked against the DNA. TRBV21-1 is assigned pseudogene status. The CDR3 runs to 16 residues. CDR3 residues: CASSFDRAPRNTEAFF. CDR3 sequence (DNA): TGTGCCAGCAGCTTCGACAGAGCCCCCCGGAACACTGAAGCTTTCTTT.

This chain uses TRBV20-1 with TRBJ1-1; 11 nucleotides match TRBD1. V trimming: 3 bases; J trimming: 5 bases; junction bases outside the gene matches: 5. The CDR3 runs 14 residues. CDR1 is DFQATT, CDR2 SNEGSKA, per germline (reference sequence). The CDR3 region has the DNA TGCAGTGCTAGGGGACAGGGGGGAAGAACTGAAGCTTTCTTT. Residues: CSARGQGGRTEAFF.

The chain couples TRBV20-1 to TRBJ1-1, with D tentatively TRBD1 (6 bases). Between the trimmed V and J ends, which lost 6 bases and 2 bases, there was a span of 13 bases. Germline CDR1 reads DFQATT; CDR2 reads SNEGSKA (reference sequence). CDR3 length equals 13 residues. This chain's CDR3 is CSAGRTDNTEAFF. The CDR3 DNA is TGCAGTGCCGGTAGGACAGACAACACTGAAGCTTTCTTT.

The chain links TRBV5-5 to TRBJ1-1, with D hard to call. The CDR3 has 15 residues. Trimming took 7 bases from V and 3 from J, leaving 19 bases between them. In germline, CDR1 is SGHKS, CDR2 YYEKEE (reference sequence). This CDR3 is CASCPQGRGDTEAFF. CDR3 DNA sequence: TGTGCCAGCTGCCCCCAAGGGCGCGGGGACACTGAAGCTTTCTTT.

This clonotype has ten or more counts. The chain joins TRBV29-1 to TRBJ1-1; the D gene is possibly TRBD1 (5 bases). Looked up from germline, CDR1 is SQVTM and CDR2 is ANQGSEA. V gave up 3 bases and J gave up 6 bases, with 8 bases separating them. CDR3 length: 11 residues. In nucleotides, the CDR3 is TGCAGCGTTGAGCCAGGGTCTGAAGCTTTCTTT. This sequence encodes CSVEPGSEAFF.

The genes are TRBV7-3 and TRBJ1-1; TRBD1 is a possible D gene (5 bases). V shed 2 bases and J shed 9 bases, with 13 bases lying between them. Germline lookup yields CDR1 SGHTA and CDR2 FQGTGA. The CDR3 contains 13 residues. CDR3 residues: CASSLGGDYKAFF. DNA for the CDR3: TGTGCCAGCAGCTTAGGGGGTGACTATAAAGCTTTCTTT.

This clonotype appeared many times. The CDR3 loop reads CSTYQGSTEAFF. The CDR3 DNA follows: TGCAGTACCTACCAGGGTAGTACTGAAGCTTTCTTT. J is TRBJ1-1 and V is TRBV20-1; a weak D match, TRBD1 (5 bases). V shed 8 bases and J shed 5 bases, with 15 bases lying between them. The CDR3 runs to 12 residues. Germline V gene sequence: CDR1 DFQATT, CDR2 SNEGSKA (reference sequence).

The V call is TRBV27, the J call TRBJ1-6; D is unresolved. Trimming pared 1 base from V and 7 bases from J, leaving 11 bases between. CDR1 is MNHEY, CDR2 SMNVEV, per germline (reference sequence). The CDR3 totals 15 residues. The CDR3 bases are TGTGCCAGCAGTTTATACGGGCGGCTGAATTCACCCCTCCACTTT. This codes for CASSLYGRLNSPLHF.

This clonotype was seen more than once but under ten times. The rearrangement uses TRBV7-3 and TRBJ2-3; TRBD2 is a possible D gene (5 bases). Trimming took 5 bases from V and 9 from J, leaving 12 bases between them. Per the germline V gene, CDR1 is SGHTA and CDR2 is FQGTGA. CDR3 size: 12 residues. This CDR3 is CASSPRTGTQYF. The CDR3 DNA is TGTGCCAGCAGCCCCAGGACGGGGACGCAGTATTTT.